This TCR beta chain stems from a study of T cells after posttransplantation cyclophosphamide. Germline CDR1 is SGHAT and CDR2 is FQNNGV. The CDR3 spans 15 residues. Trimming removed 5 bases from V and 8 bases from J; junction bases left unmatched: 4. This clone was seen ten or more times. TCRdb's table, derived via immunoSEQ multiplex PCR, lists solely in-frame clones and lacks some. The record shows 30,000 or so clones for this sample, with no singletons present. The source is a woman aged 25 to 39 in good health and a related stem cell transplant donor. The source material was PBMCs. This chain links TRBV11-2 with TRBJ2-1; 15 bases fit TRBD2. The CDR3 loop is CASSNGLAGGDEQFF. As DNA, the CDR3 is TGTGCCAGCAGCAACGGACTAGCGGGGGGGGATGAGCAGTTCTTC. Based on the CDR3 plus reference TRBV11-2 and TRBJ2-1, the full variable domain is EAGVAQSPRYKIIEKRQSVAFWCNPISGHATLYWYQQILGQGPKLLIQFQNNGVVDDSQLPKDRFSAERLKGVDSTLKIQPAKLEDSAVYLCASSNGLAGGDEQFFGPGTRLTVL.